One sample yielded the 3 T cell receptor beta chains listed below, sequenced in a study of patients and donors after allogeneic stem cell transplantation. TCRdb processed the RT-PCR reads anew with MiXCR; each CDR3 protein has one entry. The sample holds about 960,000 distinct CDR3 sequences, roughly 18% seen once. The specimen was blood, either unsorted or a sorted T cell fraction (not recorded which). These receptors all come from a human donor who was either an allogeneic HSCT recipient or a stem cell or donor lymphocyte infusion donor (not recorded which). It is not recorded whose cells these are; they may come from a transplant donor.

The V call is TRBV15, the J call TRBJ2-7; perhaps TRBD1 as D (6 bases). Germline values: CDR1 LNHNV, CDR2 YYDKDF (reference sequence). V shed 1 base and J shed 9 bases, with 10 bases lying between them. This CDR3 region has 12 residues. The CDR3 DNA sequence: TGTGCCACCAGCAGAGGGGGGCATCGGCAGTACTTC. It specifies CATSRGGHRQYF.

The V and J genes are TRBV20-1 and TRBJ1-1; TRBD1 matches at 7 bases. Germline V CDR1 and CDR2: DFQATT, SNEGSKA (reference sequence). The CDR3 totals 15 residues. With V trimmed by 2 bases and J by 0 bases, 6 bases remained unmatched. The CDR3 sequence: CSARRDSHMNTEAFF. CDR3 nucleotide sequence: TGCAGTGCTAGACGGGACAGCCACATGAACACTGAAGCTTTCTTT.

This clonotype showed up just a few times. The J gene is TRBJ1-6, the V gene TRBV6-5; D gene uncertain. This CDR3 region has 19 residues. With 0 bases removed from V and 7 bases from J, the gap between germline ends came to 22 bases. The germline gives CDR1 MNHEY, CDR2 SVGAGI. The CDR3 nucleotides read TGTGCCAGCAGTTACTCGATAGGATCGGCCGGAGCGCGCAATTCACCCCTCCACTTT. Amino acid sequence: CASSYSIGSAGARNSPLHF.